A selection of T cell receptor beta chains follows, all from one sample in a study of molecular identifiers for immune sequencing clone quantification. TCRdb fed the PCR reads into MiXCR, producing one record per CDR3 protein. The sample gives approximately 100,000 distinct CDR3 sequences, roughly 34% of which show up once; 4% to 4.5% is in the top ten. The specimen sequenced was naive CD8+ T cells from blood, with Jurkat cell RNA spiked in. The source of these receptors is a human donor in good health. Some libraries in this study had Jurkat cell RNA spiked in. CDR3s include the opening cysteine and the closing phenylalanine or tryptophan. The order of the fields is J gene, clone size, D gene, V gene, CDR3 DNA, CDR3 protein. A D gene is named only where the DNA matches it firmly. Clone size is stated in some rows and not others, as once, few, many or a class when expanded.

TRBJ2-2 | . | . | TRBV5-6 | TGTGCCAGCAGCTTGGCGAGACAGTTCTTTAACACCGGGGAGCTGTTTTTT | CASSLARQFFNTGELFF
TRBJ2-7 | many | . | TRBV10-3 | TGTGCCATCAGTCTCAGCTCCTACGAGCAGTACTTC | CAISLSSYEQYF
TRBJ1-1 | many | . | TRBV5-1 | TGCGCCAGCAGCTGGGGGACCCGGCACACTGAAGCTTTCTTT | CASSWGTRHTEAFF
TRBJ1-2 | . | TRBD1 | TRBV23-1 | TGCGCCAGCAGCAAGCGTCCGGACAGGGCGGACTATGGCTACACCTTC | CASSKRPDRADYGYTF
TRBJ2-3 | few | TRBD1 | TRBV2 | TGTGCCAGCAGTTGGGGACAGGGGGCAGATACGCAGTATTTT | CASSWGQGADTQYF
TRBJ2-2 | few | . | TRBV6-1 | TGTGCCAGCAGCCCCTTAGAGGGGCGAAACACCGGGGAGCTGTTTTTT | CASSPLEGRNTGELFF
TRBJ2-5 | . | . | TRBV4-3 | TGCGCCAGCAGCCAAGATATCCGGCCAGAGGCCCAGTACTTC | CASSQDIRPEAQYF
TRBJ2-3 | . | . | TRBV5-5 | TGTGCCAGCAGCTTGGAAACCCGTCGGGATACGCAGTATTTT | CASSLETRRDTQYF
TRBJ2-6 | few | . | TRBV27 | TGTGCCAGCAGTCCCCGCGGAGGGGCCAACGTCCTGACTTTC | CASSPRGGANVLTF
TRBJ2-1 | . | . | TRBV28 | TGTGCCAGCAGTTTGCGGCAAATAAAGCGGTACAATGAGCAGTTCTTC | CASSLRQIKRYNEQFF
TRBJ2-5 | . | TRBD1 | TRBV7-9 | TGTGCCAGCAGCCCCGACGCACCCCCGGGACAGAAAGAGACCCAGTACTTC | CASSPDAPPGQKETQYF
TRBJ2-1 | few | TRBD2 | TRBV7-9 | TGTGCCAGCAGCTCCACACAGCGGGAGTTCTATGAGCAGTTCTTC | CASSSTQREFYEQFF
TRBJ2-5 | . | . | TRBV3-1 | TGTGCCAGCATCGGGACCGGGCTACAAGAGACCCAGTACTTC | CASIGTGLQETQYF
TRBJ1-4 | . | TRBD1 | TRBV2 | TGTGCCACCCGACAGGGGTCTAATGAAAAACTGTTTTTT | CATRQGSNEKLFF
TRBJ1-4 | few | . | TRBV4-1 | TGCGCCAGCAGCCCGGGACCCAGGCATGAAAAACTGTTTTTT | CASSPGPRHEKLFF
TRBJ2-7 | . | . | TRBV21-1 | TGTGCCAGCAGCGCTCTCCGGGAATACGAGCAGTACTTC | CASSALREYEQYF
TRBJ2-7 | . | TRBD1 | TRBV11-2 | TGTGCCAGCAGCCCCTCGACAGGGGGCTCCTACGAGCAGTACTTC | CASSPSTGGSYEQYF
TRBJ2-7 | few | . | TRBV5-1 | TGCGCCAGCAGCTACGACTTCTACTACGAGCAGTACTTC | CASSYDFYYEQYF
TRBJ2-3 | few | TRBD2 | TRBV4-2 | TGTGCCAGCAGCCCCCGGACTAGCCATGCTAGCACAGATACGCAGTATTTT | CASSPRTSHASTDTQYF
TRBJ2-4 | many | . | TRBV13 | TGTGCCAGCAGCACCCCCGACAGGGAGGACATTCAGTACTTC | CASSTPDREDIQYF
TRBJ2-2 | . | . | TRBV4-3 | TGCGCCAGCAGCCAAGATTGGTCTAGTGGTTCTTCGGGGGAGCTGTTTTTT | CASSQDWSSGSSGELFF
TRBJ2-3 | few | . | TRBV27 | TGTGCCAGCAGTCCGGACACAGAAACGCAGTATTTT | CASSPDTETQYF